The present T cell receptor beta chain was sequenced within a study of T cells in Graves' hyperthyroidism and ophthalmopathy. Study overall: Blood was drawn when the patient was first diagnosed and still untreated.

V was pared by 5 bases and J by 7 bases, with 14 bases between. The germline V gene encodes CDR1 DFQATT and CDR2 SNEGSKA (reference sequence). The CDR3 has 12 amino acids. Stable Graves' hyperthyroidism meant no ophthalmopathy progression within 18 months. TCR beta CDR3 sequences were amplified from RNA transcripts. The study used the HTBI primer set for a first-round RT-PCR of the TCR CDR3. From the multiplex PCR reads, TCRdb called clonotypes with MiXCR, one entry per CDR3 protein. The sample records roughly 200,000 distinct CDR3 sequences, around 19% being singletons. Sequencing was performed on blood. The V call is TRBV20-1, the J call TRBJ1-2; possibly TRBD1 for D (6 bases). The receptor was isolated from a man aged 35-49 years with Graves' hyperthyroidism. Here the CDR3 reads CSAWRRGGGYTF. CDR3 coding DNA: TGCAGTGCTTGGCGGAGAGGGGGTGGCTACACCTTC.